Following are 2 T cell receptor beta chains from one sample sequenced in a study of T cells in localized non-small cell lung cancer. Only in-frame clones appear in the TCRdb table, and some are missing; sequencing was by immunoSEQ multiplex PCR. Among about 82,000 clones listed, around 80% were seen once. Sequenced here: PBMCs, sampled before any cancer treatment. The receptors were gathered from a man between 40 and 70 years old with stage II squamous cell lung carcinoma.

V usage is TRBV6-1 and J usage is TRBJ1-2; 8 positions agree with TRBD1. The V segment lost 3 bases and the J segment 6 bases; nucleotides outside the gene matches: 3. CDR1 is MNHNS, CDR2 SASEGT, per germline. The CDR3 is 13 residues long. The CDR3 coding sequence is TGTGCCAGCAGTGACCGGACAGGGCATGGCTACACCTTC. This sequence encodes CASSDRTGHGYTF.

The chain combines TRBV20-1 with TRBJ2-1, with no clear D. V was pared by 5 bases and J by 9 bases, with 5 bases between. The CDR3 totals 9 residues. From germline, CDR1 is DFQATT and CDR2 SNEGSKA (reference sequence). The DNA of the CDR3 is TGCAGTGCTGGAGTTGAGCAGTTCTTC. It codes for CSAGVEQFF.